This record looks at one TCR beta chain sequence and its context. What it binds is not known. This entry belongs to a study of T cell repertoires in cytomegalovirus infection. Across the whole study: The public TCR beta signatures pointed to both CMV infection and matching HLA type. The study's findings and limits: Clonotypes of TCR beta that were HLA-C-restricted and CMV-specific dominated the ex vivo response. Public TCR beta family frequency separated CMV-and-HLA carriers, including in an independent cohort.

One entry per CDR3 protein, called by TCRdb with MiXCR from the reads. The table lists around 540,000 distinct CDR3 sequences, roughly a third of them singletons. Sequencing was performed on cultured PBMCs, taken from culture after CMV antigen stimulation. This receptor was identified in a human donor in good health (CMV status not recorded). Some clones in this sample may be carry-over from other donors' samples.

The CDR3 sequence: CAWSVHGYRVYNEQFF. In DNA, the CDR3 is TGTGCCTGGAGTGTACATGGGTATAGGGTCTACAATGAGCAGTTCTTC. This sequence joins TRBV30 and TRBJ2-1; no clear D. The CDR3 length is 16 residues. Looked up from germline, CDR1 is GTSNPN and CDR2 is SVGIG (reference sequence). V lost 0 bases and J lost 3, with 15 bases in between.